This T cell receptor (beta chain) was captured in a study of tumor and adjacent non-tumor tissue in lung cancer. For this clonotype: Antigen unknown.

TCRbeta libraries were built with three rounds of nested PCR, modified from ARM-PCR. TCRdb passed the multiplex PCR reads through MiXCR, listing each CDR3 protein once. Seen here are 75,000 to 95,000 distinct CDR3 sequences, over 55% observed once, and the top ten hold around 9.6%. Germline V CDR1 and CDR2: SGHAT, FQNNGV. Unmatched junction bases numbered 27, after V lost 5 bases and J lost 10 bases. CDR3 length: 19 residues. General study points: Tumor tissue had significantly higher TCR diversity than normal lung.

The template was RNA from unsorted bulk tissue. Donors were chemotherapy-naive, newly diagnosed lung cancer surgical patients in China, August–late 2014. This chain joins TRBV11-2 and TRBJ2-7; 9 bases are shared with TRBD1. The TCR was taken from a woman in her thirties or forties with non-small cell lung cancer. The sequencing sample was made of lung tumor tissue. DNA for the CDR3: TGTGCCAGCAGCATCTATCAGGGAATCAGGGACAGGGAATTCCACAAACAGTACTTC. Protein product: CASSIYQGIRDREFHKQYF.